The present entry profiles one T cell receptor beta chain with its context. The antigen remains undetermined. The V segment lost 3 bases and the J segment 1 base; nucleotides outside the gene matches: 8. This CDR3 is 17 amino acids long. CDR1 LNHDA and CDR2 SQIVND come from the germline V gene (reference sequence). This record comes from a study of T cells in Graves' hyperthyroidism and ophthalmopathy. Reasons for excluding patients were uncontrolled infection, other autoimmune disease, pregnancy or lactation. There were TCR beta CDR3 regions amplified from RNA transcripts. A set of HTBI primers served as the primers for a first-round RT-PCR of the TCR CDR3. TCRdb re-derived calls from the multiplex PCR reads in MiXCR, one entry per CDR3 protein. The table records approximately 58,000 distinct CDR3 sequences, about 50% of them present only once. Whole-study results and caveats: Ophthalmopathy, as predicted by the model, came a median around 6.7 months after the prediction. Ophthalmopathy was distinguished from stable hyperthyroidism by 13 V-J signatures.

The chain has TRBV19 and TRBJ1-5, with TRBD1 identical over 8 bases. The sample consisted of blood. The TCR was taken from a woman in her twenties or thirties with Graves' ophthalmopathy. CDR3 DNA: TGTGCCAGTAGTATTCGGGACAGGATTGGGAGCAATCAGCCCCAGCATTTT. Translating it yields CASSIRDRIGSNQPQHF.